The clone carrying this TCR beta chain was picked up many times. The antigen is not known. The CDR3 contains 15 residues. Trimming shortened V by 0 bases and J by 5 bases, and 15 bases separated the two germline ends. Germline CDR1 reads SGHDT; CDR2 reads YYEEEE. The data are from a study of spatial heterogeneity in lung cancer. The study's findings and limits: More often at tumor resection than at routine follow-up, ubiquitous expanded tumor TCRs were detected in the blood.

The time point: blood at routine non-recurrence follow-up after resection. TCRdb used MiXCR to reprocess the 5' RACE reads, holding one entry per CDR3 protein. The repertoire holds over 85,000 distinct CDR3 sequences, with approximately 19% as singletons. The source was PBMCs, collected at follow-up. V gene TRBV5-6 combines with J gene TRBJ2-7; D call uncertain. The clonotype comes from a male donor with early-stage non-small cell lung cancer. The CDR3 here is CASSLGPPPGNEQYV. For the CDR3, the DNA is TGTGCCAGCAGCTTGGGCCCCCCCCCCGGCAACGAGCAGTACGTC.